A single sample is the source of the 11 T cell receptor beta chains below, sequenced in a study of graft-versus-host responses after intestinal transplantation. Repertoires were generated with immunoSEQ multiplex PCR, while TCRdb's copy carries only in-frame clones and drops some. The profile shows over 65,000 clones, around 93% of them singletons. Antigens for these TCRs are unknown. The sequencing here drew on unstimulated CD8+ T cells sorted from spleen or lymph node cells, taken before transplant. Receptors were obtained from a human donor who was the organ donor for an intestinal transplant.

The sample holds one count of this clone. The gene calls are TRBV19 and TRBJ1-2; D is perhaps TRBD1 (5 bases). V lost 4 bases and J 8 bases, leaving 8 bases between the germline ends. Germline values: CDR1 LNHDA, CDR2 SQIVND (reference sequence). The CDR3 is made up of 11 amino acids. The CDR3, as DNA: TGTGCCAGTAGTACAGGGTTGGGCTACACCTTC. Protein product: CASSTGLGYTF.

This chain links TRBV5-1 with TRBJ2-1, with 7 bases fitting TRBD2. This CDR3 is 15 amino acids long. Per the germline V gene, CDR1 is SGHRS and CDR2 is YFSETQ. V dropped 0 bases and J dropped 6; count of bases not matched to a gene: 6. The CDR3 reads CASSLGAGASNEQFF. The CDR3 bases are TGCGCCAGCAGCTTGGGTGCGGGAGCTTCCAATGAGCAGTTCTTC.

The rearrangement uses TRBV6-4 and TRBJ2-1, with TRBD1 identical over 9 bases. The CDR3 consists of 16 residues. Germline CDR1 and CDR2: MRHNA and SNTAGT. V dropped 0 bases and J dropped 0; count of bases not matched to a gene: 0. CDR3 amino acids: CASSDSTGGSYNEQFF. The CDR3 bases are TGTGCCAGCAGTGACTCGACAGGGGGCTCCTACAATGAGCAGTTCTTC.

V is TRBV5-1 and J is TRBJ2-7; D gene ambiguous. Trimming took 3 bases from V and 4 from J, leaving 11 bases between them. The germline gives CDR1 SGHRS, CDR2 YFSETQ. The length of the CDR3 is 13 residues. The CDR3 DNA sequence: TGCGCCAGCAGCTCTTTCGGCCGGTACGAGCAGTACTTC. Encoded protein: CASSSFGRYEQYF.

The chain links TRBV10-1 to TRBJ2-1; D not certain. Trimming pared 6 bases from V and 2 bases from J, leaving 8 bases between. The germline V gene encodes CDR1 WNHNN and CDR2 SYGVQD (reference sequence). There are 13 residues in the CDR3. The CDR3 bases are TGCGCCAGCAGCCCTAGAACCTACAATGAGCAGTTCTTC. It encodes CASSPRTYNEQFF.

This clone has a single count. The CDR3 loop is CASSPQRVDTEAFF. The CDR3 DNA is TGTGCCAGCAGCCCTCAAAGGGTCGACACTGAAGCTTTCTTT. The V call is TRBV11-2, the J call TRBJ1-1, with D unclear. Trimming left V 5 bases short and J 3 bases short, with 13 bases between. CDR3 size: 14 residues. In germline, CDR1 is SGHAT, CDR2 FQNNGV. The whole variable domain, remainder taken from reference TRBV11-2 and TRBJ1-1, is EAGVAQSPRYKIIEKRQSVAFWCNPISGHATLYWYQQILGQGPKLLIQFQNNGVVDDSQLPKDRFSAERLKGVDSTLKIQPAKLEDSAVYLCASSPQRVDTEAFFGQGTRLTVV.

The chain links TRBV7-9 to TRBJ2-7; no clear D gene. V lost 8 bases and J lost 0, with 17 bases in between. CDR3 length: 15 residues. Looked up from germline, CDR1 is SEHNR and CDR2 is FQNEAQ (reference sequence). CDR3 bases: TGTGCCAGCCAGGAATCCCCCAGGTCCTCCTACGAGCAGTACTTC. Translated, it gives CASQESPRSSYEQYF.

The V and J genes are TRBV10-2 and TRBJ2-2; TRBD2 aligns across 11 bases. Germline CDR1 WSHSY, CDR2 SAAADI. V was clipped by 7 bases and J by 5 bases; unmatched bases: 6. The CDR3 consists of 15 residues. The CDR3, as DNA: TGCGCCAGCACACTAGCGGGAGAAGGAACCGGGGAGCTGTTTTTT. It codes for CASTLAGEGTGELFF.

The chain links TRBV2 to TRBJ2-5; unclear D gene. The V and J ends lost 8 bases and 2 bases respectively, with 15 bases between them. This CDR3 contains 14 residues. Germline loops: CDR1 SNHLY, CDR2 FYNNEI. CDR3 nucleotide sequence: TGTGCCAGCTCGGGCCGCGACGGTCAAGAGACCCAGTACTTC. It translates to CASSGRDGQETQYF.

Details on this clone: Different DNA sequences within this sample yield the same CDR3. This chain connects TRBV7-9 to TRBJ2-1; D is possibly TRBD2 (6 bases). The V end lost 3 bases, the J end lost 4 bases, and 10 bases lay between the germline ends. Germline CDR1 and CDR2: SEHNR and FQNEAQ (reference sequence). The CDR3 sequence is 14 residues long. The CDR3 loop reads CASSLGDLYNEQFF. The CDR3 DNA follows: TGTGCCAGCAGCTTGGGGGACTTGTACAATGAGCAGTTCTTC.

V is TRBV6-4 and J is TRBJ2-3; maybe TRBD2 (6 bases). CDR3 size: 18 residues. Germline CDR1 is MRHNA and CDR2 is SNTAGT. Trimming removed 0 bases from V and 4 bases from J, with 20 bases in between. CDR3 sequence (DNA): TGTGCCAGCAGTGACTCCGGTCTTGCGGGGCTGGGAGCAGATACGCAGTATTTT. Protein: CASSDSGLAGLGADTQYF.